This record concerns one T cell receptor (beta chain) sequence. Its specificity is not known. In each case, RNA was isolated and then reverse transcribed into cDNA as the sequencing template. Repertoires were generated with immunoSEQ multiplex PCR, while TCRdb's copy carries only in-frame clones and drops some. Of about 120,000 clones listed, less than 50% are singletons. The V gene's germline CDR1 is SQVTM and CDR2 ANQGSEA. CDR3 size: 12 residues. V lost 5 bases and J lost 9; bases outside the gene matches: 7. The data are from a study of CD8+ T cells in alopecia areata. Study-level findings and limits: Against the mouse data, patients shared TCRs less clearly, possibly for HLA reasons. Sequencing of scalp tissue also captures the resident alphabeta T cells of normal skin.

The sample comprised NKG2D-low CD8+ T cells sorted from blood. The sequence came from a human donor with alopecia areata. This sequence joins TRBV29-1 and TRBJ2-1, with 7 bases lining up with TRBD2. The CDR3 protein is CSVPAGEAEQFF. The CDR3 DNA sequence: TGCAGCGTTCCGGCGGGAGAAGCTGAGCAGTTCTTC.